These T cell receptor beta chains were read from a single sample in a study of PD-1 blockade in classical Hodgkin lymphoma. Clones were sequenced by immunoSEQ multiplex PCR, and TCRdb holds only the in-frame ones, with some missing. Among roughly 100,000 clones listed, about nine tenths were seen once. The sample consisted of peripheral blood mononuclear cells (PBMCs), taken before the fourth cycle of nivolumab. The origin of the receptors is a human donor with classical Hodgkin lymphoma. Both conserved end residues are part of each CDR3. The D gene is left open where the match is weak. Only some rows state a clone size, as once, few, many or a class for expanded clones.

J: TRBJ2-6; D: .; V: TRBV7-2; size: .; DNA: TGTGCCAGCAGCCCAGCGTTTCAATCGGACGTCCTGACTTTC; CDR3: CASSPAFQSDVLTF
J: TRBJ2-7; D: .; V: TRBV19; size: .; DNA: TGTGCCAGTAGTATAGCTGCAGGGAACTACGAGCAGTACTTC; CDR3: CASSIAAGNYEQYF
J: TRBJ1-4; D: .; V: TRBV6-1; size: .; DNA: TGTGCCAGCAGTGCAAACAGGGCGATCTCAACTAATGAAAAACTGTTTTTT; CDR3: CASSANRAISTNEKLFF
J: TRBJ1-5; D: .; V: TRBV6-1; size: .; DNA: TGTGCCAGCAGTGGACAGAGTAATCAGCCCCAGCATTTT; CDR3: CASSGQSNQPQHF
J: TRBJ2-2; D: .; V: TRBV27; size: .; DNA: TGTGCCAGCAGTTTAGGGTCCGAGCATGCGAACACCGGGGAGCTGTTTTTT; CDR3: CASSLGSEHANTGELFF
J: TRBJ2-7; D: .; V: TRBV5-6; size: once; DNA: TGTGCCAGCAGCTTGTTCGAGGAGCAGTACTTC; CDR3: CASSLFEEQYF
J: TRBJ2-3; D: .; V: TRBV5-4; size: .; DNA: TGTGCCAGCAGCACCGGGACATCTAGCACAGATACGCAGTATTTT; CDR3: CASSTGTSSTDTQYF
J: TRBJ2-7; D: TRBD1; V: TRBV12-5; size: .; DNA: TGTGCTAGTGGTTTGCCACGGGAGACAGGGGTTTACGAGCAGTACTTC; CDR3: CASGLPRETGVYEQYF
J: TRBJ1-5; D: .; V: TRBV21-1; size: .; DNA: TGTGCCAGCAGCAAAGACGTATCAGTGGCCCAGCATTTT; CDR3: CASSKDVSVAQHF
J: TRBJ2-3; D: TRBD2; V: TRBV19; size: .; DNA: TGTGCCAGTAGCGATCTAACCTTCGAAAAACTAGCGGGAGAGACAGATACGCAGTATTTT; CDR3: CASSDLTFEKLAGETDTQYF
J: TRBJ1-5; D: .; V: TRBV27; size: .; DNA: TGTGCCAGCAGTTTAATTCAGGGGAGCAATCAGCCCCAGCATTTT; CDR3: CASSLIQGSNQPQHF
J: TRBJ1-5; D: .; V: TRBV5-7; size: .; DNA: TGTGCCAGCAGCTTGGCGAAGCTAGGGGCCGATCGGGGTGCCCAGCATTTT; CDR3: CASSLAKLGADRGAQHF
J: TRBJ2-2; D: TRBD2; V: TRBV12-5; size: .; DNA: TGTGCTAGTGGTTTGGCACGCGCACTAGCGGGAGTTATAAACACCGGGGAGCTGTTTTTT; CDR3: CASGLARALAGVINTGELFF
J: TRBJ2-3; D: TRBD1; V: TRBV19; size: .; DNA: TGTGCCAGTAGCCTGGCGACAGGGGGAGGGGGCACAGATACGCAGTATTTT; CDR3: CASSLATGGGGTDTQYF
J: TRBJ1-5; D: .; V: TRBV6-5; size: few; DNA: TGTGCCAGCAGTTACTCGGGGGGTGACAATCAGCCCCAGCATTTT; CDR3: CASSYSGGDNQPQHF
J: TRBJ1-1; D: .; V: TRBV2; size: .; DNA: TGTGCCAGCAGCAAGATGACAGGGAACACTGAAGCTTTCTTT; CDR3: CASSKMTGNTEAFF
J: TRBJ1-5; D: .; V: TRBV4-1; size: .; DNA: TGCGCCAGCAGCCAAGGGACAGTCTTGACGCTAGGATCCAATCAGCCCCAGCATTTT; CDR3: CASSQGTVLTLGSNQPQHF
J: TRBJ2-1; D: TRBD1; V: TRBV11-2; size: .; DNA: TGTGCCAGCAGCGGCCTCCGGGACAGAAACAATGAGCAGTTCTTC; CDR3: CASSGLRDRNNEQFF
J: TRBJ1-2; D: TRBD1; V: TRBV6-6; size: .; DNA: TGTGCCAGCAGTCCTGACAGGGTAGCTGGCTACACCTTC; CDR3: CASSPDRVAGYTF
J: TRBJ2-3; D: .; V: TRBV6-5; size: .; DNA: TGTGCCAGCAGAAACGGGACTCTAACAGATACGCAGTATTTT; CDR3: CASRNGTLTDTQYF
J: TRBJ1-4; D: TRBD1; V: TRBV4-1; size: .; DNA: TGCGCCAGCAGCCAAGATAGGGGGCTAACTAATGAAAAACTGTTTTTT; CDR3: CASSQDRGLTNEKLFF
J: TRBJ1-1; D: .; V: TRBV7-2; size: .; DNA: TGTGCCAGCAGGTCCGTGACAGAACTGTGGTTAATGAACACTGAAGCTTTCTTT; CDR3: CASRSVTELWLMNTEAFF
J: TRBJ1-1; D: TRBD1; V: TRBV10-3; size: once; DNA: TGTGCCATCCGGGACAGGGGTAACACTGAAGCTTTCTTT; CDR3: CAIRDRGNTEAFF
J: TRBJ2-7; D: .; V: TRBV5-1; size: .; DNA: TGCGCCAGCAGCTTGGGAGGACCTCTCTCCTACGAGCAGTACTTC; CDR3: CASSLGGPLSYEQYF
J: TRBJ1-5; D: .; V: TRBV6-1; size: .; DNA: TGTGCCAGCAGTGAAGCGCCATCGGTACAGGGTAGCAATCAGCCCCAGCATTTT; CDR3: CASSEAPSVQGSNQPQHF
J: TRBJ2-7; D: TRBD2; V: TRBV29-1; size: .; DNA: TGCAGCGTTTCCGGGAGGGTATCCTACGAGCAGTACTTC; CDR3: CSVSGRVSYEQYF
J: TRBJ2-1; D: .; V: TRBV7-9; size: .; DNA: TGTGCCAGCAGCTTAGGGTCCAGTACCTACAATGAGCAGTTCTTC; CDR3: CASSLGSSTYNEQFF
J: TRBJ2-7; D: .; V: TRBV28; size: .; DNA: TGTGCCAGCAATATGGACTCCTCCTACGAGCAGTACTTC; CDR3: CASNMDSSYEQYF
J: TRBJ1-1; D: TRBD1; V: TRBV6-4; size: .; DNA: TGTGCCAGCACCGAGGGGACCACAGGGGGTGAAGCTTTCTTT; CDR3: CASTEGTTGGEAFF
J: TRBJ1-1; D: .; V: TRBV28; size: .; DNA: TGTGCCAGCAGTTGGCGTACTGAAGCTTTCTTT; CDR3: CASSWRTEAFF
J: TRBJ2-2; D: TRBD2; V: TRBV19; size: .; DNA: TGTGCCAGTAGTAGGACTAGCGGAGGTTACACCGGGGAGCTGTTTTTT; CDR3: CASSRTSGGYTGELFF
J: TRBJ2-3; D: TRBD2; V: TRBV10-3; size: .; DNA: TGTGCCATCAGTGAGGGAGCGGGAGGTCCCACAGATACGCAGTATTTT; CDR3: CAISEGAGGPTDTQYF
J: TRBJ1-2; D: TRBD1; V: TRBV6-5; size: .; DNA: TGTGCCAGCAGGTCCGGGACAGGGAAGAGCTACACCTTC; CDR3: CASRSGTGKSYTF
J: TRBJ2-3; D: TRBD2; V: TRBV19; size: .; DNA: TGTGCCAGTAGTCCTAGCGGACTAGCGGGAGTCACAGATACGCAGTATTTT; CDR3: CASSPSGLAGVTDTQYF
J: TRBJ1-1; D: .; V: TRBV29-1; size: .; DNA: TGCAGCGTCGTCCTCATGTCCGGTGAAGCTTTCTTT; CDR3: CSVVLMSGEAFF
J: TRBJ2-5; D: TRBD2; V: TRBV7-8; size: .; DNA: TGTGCCAGCAGCGCGGGACTACAAGAGACCCAGTACTTC; CDR3: CASSAGLQETQYF
J: TRBJ2-3; D: .; V: TRBV9; size: .; DNA: TGTGCCAGCAGCACAAGACTACCAGATACGCAGTATTTT; CDR3: CASSTRLPDTQYF